Following are 27 T cell receptor beta chains from one sample sequenced in a study of breast tumors, draining lymph nodes, adjacent tissues. The lymph nodes were axillary draining lymph nodes from breast cancer patients. From the multiplex PCR reads, TCRdb called clonotypes with MiXCR, one entry per CDR3 protein. In the table there are around 250,000 distinct CDR3 sequences, 30% to 35% of which are singletons. Specimen: axillary lymph node tissue. Receptors originate from a female donor with breast cancer. Some clones in this sample may be carry-over from other donors' samples.

This clonotype showed up many times. V and J are TRBV4-2 and TRBJ1-2, with unresolved D. Germline assignment: CDR1 LGHNA and CDR2 YNFKEQ. V lost 0 bases, J lost 7 bases, and 9 bases lay in between. The CDR3 spans 13 residues. CDR3 amino acids: CASSQEGLGGYTF. CDR3 nucleotide sequence: TGTGCCAGCAGCCAAGAAGGGCTTGGTGGCTACACCTTC.

This clonotype was counted ten times or more. Sequence at one end of the junction differs from germline and may be a read error. In nucleotides, the CDR3 is TGTGCCAGCAGCTCCGGGTCCGGAGGGAACTATGGCTACCCCTTC. Its protein is CASSSGSGGNYGYPF. The V call is TRBV7-9, the J call TRBJ1-2; D unclear. CDR3 length: 15 residues. Germline assignment: CDR1 SEHNR and CDR2 FQNEAQ (reference sequence).

The V and J genes are TRBV28 and TRBJ1-4; TRBD1 matches at 7 bases. V gave up 1 base and J gave up 3 bases; unmatched junction bases: 8. Per germline, CDR1 MDHEN and CDR2 SYDVKM. CDR3 length: 17 residues. CDR3 sequence (DNA): TGTGCCAGCAGTTTATCTCTCCCGGGACAGTCTAATGAAAAACTGTTTTTT. This translates into CASSLSLPGQSNEKLFF. The complete variable domain, with remaining parts taken from reference TRBV28 and TRBJ1-4, reads DVKVTQSSRYLVKRTGEKVFLECVQDMDHENMFWYRQDPGLGLRLIYFSYDVKMKEKGDIPEGYSVSREKKERFSLILESASTNQTSMYLCASSLSLPGQSNEKLFFGSGTQLSVL.

This clonotype was picked up many times. The chain recombines TRBV7-2 with TRBJ1-6; no clear D. The CDR3 sequence is 14 residues long. From germline, CDR1 is SGHTA and CDR2 FQGNSA. Trimming shortened V by 5 bases and J by 4 bases, and 9 bases separated the two germline ends. This chain's CDR3 is CASSSPLYNSPLHF. DNA of the CDR3: TGTGCCAGCAGCAGTCCTTTGTATAATTCACCCCTCCACTTT.

This sequence joins TRBV19 and TRBJ2-4, with TRBD1 matching 7 bases. From germline, CDR1 is LNHDA and CDR2 SQIVND (reference sequence). The trim removed 6 bases at V and 8 bases at J, leaving 10 bases unmatched. The length of the CDR3 is 14 residues. The DNA for the CDR3 is TGTGCCAGTAGCGAGACAGGGAATAGGCACATTCAGTACTTC. This translates into CASSETGNRHIQYF.

The table lists this clonotype with many counts. The gene calls are TRBV2 and TRBJ2-7; D is possibly TRBD1 (5 bases). Between the trimmed V and J ends, which lost 5 bases and 1 base, there was a span of 9 bases. There are 13 residues in the CDR3. Germline values: CDR1 SNHLY, CDR2 FYNNEI. The CDR3, as DNA: TGTGCCAGCAGTCCCCGGACATCCTACGAGCAGTACTTC. Protein product: CASSPRTSYEQYF. Combining the CDR3 with reference TRBV2 and TRBJ2-7 gives the whole variable domain EPEVTQTPSHQVTQMGQEVILRCVPISNHLYFYWYRQILGQKVEFLVSFYNNEISEKSEIFDDQFSVERPDGSNFTLKIRSTKLEDSAMYFCASSPRTSYEQYFGPGTRLTVT.

This rearrangement joins TRBV4-2 to TRBJ2-1, with 11 bases identical to TRBD2. Germline V gene sequence: CDR1 LGHNA, CDR2 YNFKEQ. The CDR3 length is 16 residues. The junction had 8 bases not matched to a gene; V was cut back by 4 bases and J by 6 bases. The CDR3 region has the DNA TGTGCCAGCAGCCGTATTACGGGACTAGCGGCCAATGAGCAGTTCTTC. It codes for CASSRITGLAANEQFF.

This clonotype was recorded only once. Since the CDR3 does not end with the conserved phenylalanine or tryptophan, this likely comes from a read error. J is TRBJ1-2 and V is TRBV28, with a possible D match to TRBD1 (5 bases). Germline values: CDR1 MDHEN, CDR2 SYDVKM. V was pared by 5 bases and J by 2 bases, with 12 bases between. This CDR3 comprises 14 residues. CDR3 nucleotides: TGTGCCAGCAGTCTCATCAGGGTGAACTATGGCTACACCCTC. This gives the protein CASSLIRVNYGYTL.

This clonotype was counted between two and nine times. Because the CDR3 is missing its conserved closing phenylalanine or tryptophan, this is likely a read error. The limits of the CDR3 on the DNA are not certain, so only TCRdb's listed CDR3 is given. This chain joins TRBV20-1 and TRBJ2-7; the table's D call TRBD1 went unverified against the DNA. The germline V gene encodes CDR1 DFQATT and CDR2 SNEGSKA (reference sequence). From its first to its last residue, the CDR3 has 8 amino acids. The CDR3 reads CSARLPGQ.

As for this clonotype: A much more abundant neighbour one base away suggests this may be a read error. This chain links TRBV4-3 with TRBJ1-6, with D perhaps matching TRBD1 (5 bases). Germline V gene lookup returns CDR1 LGHNA and CDR2 YSLEER. Trimming left V 4 bases short and J 5 bases short, with 21 bases between. The CDR3 extends over 18 amino acids. In DNA, the CDR3 is TGCGCCAGCAGCCGCAATATTCCCGGGACGGCGGATAATTCACCCCTCCACTTT. Translation gives CASSRNIPGTADNSPLHF.

The J gene is TRBJ1-5, the V gene TRBV6-2 or TRBV6-3, with D hard to call. V gave up 7 bases and J gave up 1 base, with 14 bases separating them. Germline CDR1 MNHEY, CDR2 SVGEGT. The CDR3 has 15 residues. The CDR3 coding sequence is TGTGCCAGCACTCCTCGGATGGAGAGCAATCAGCCCCAGCATTTT. Translated, it gives CASTPRMESNQPQHF.

The rearrangement uses TRBV12-3 or TRBV12-4 and TRBJ2-1, with 10 positions matching TRBD2. J gave up 8 bases and V 7 bases, and 8 bases lay outside the gene matches. The CDR3 consists of 14 residues. CDR3 protein: CASTTGTSVHEQFF. The CDR3 coding sequence is TGTGCCAGCACGACCGGGACTAGCGTCCATGAGCAGTTCTTC.

The table lists this clonotype with a count of one. The J gene is TRBJ2-7, the V gene TRBV6-5, with 8 bases aligning to TRBD1. The CDR3 loop spans 17 amino acids. V shed 6 bases and J 2 bases; nucleotides not matched to a gene: 15. Looked up from germline, CDR1 is MNHEY and CDR2 is SVGAGI. CDR3 DNA: TGTGCCAGCAGCCAAGATCTAGGACAGGGAGGCACCTACGAGCAGTACTTC. This gives the protein CASSQDLGQGGTYEQYF.

The CDR3 region has the DNA TGTGCCAGCAGCTTGACCGACGAAAAACTGTTTTTT. Translated: CASSLTDEKLFF. The V and J genes are TRBV7-9 and TRBJ1-4; D is undetermined. The CDR3 totals 12 residues. The V gene lost 3 bases and the J gene lost 8 bases, with 7 bases spanning the gap. Germline lookup yields CDR1 SEHNR and CDR2 FQNEAQ (reference sequence).

This clonotype came up many times. This sequence joins TRBV5-1 and TRBJ1-4, with D possibly TRBD1 on 6 matching bases. V was pared by 5 bases and J by 8 bases, with 13 bases between. CDR1 is SGHRS and CDR2 is YFSETQ in the germline V gene. The CDR3 runs 13 residues. As DNA, the CDR3 is TGCGCCAGCAGAGGGGGGGCTGGAGAAAAACTGTTTTTT. Translation gives CASRGGAGEKLFF.

This clonotype was counted ten times or more. CDR3 nucleotides: TGTGCCAGCAGCCATGGACAGGGGGCAGGCACCGGGGAGCTGTTTTTT. Amino acids: CASSHGQGAGTGELFF. The gene calls are TRBV3-1 and TRBJ2-2; TRBD1 matches at 11 bases. The CDR3 consists of 16 residues. After removal of 3 bases from V and 4 bases from J, the junction contained 4 bases not matched to a gene. The germline V gene has CDR1 LGHDT and CDR2 YNNKEL (reference sequence).

This clonotype has just a few counts. The rearrangement uses TRBV5-4 and TRBJ1-2; 9 nucleotides match TRBD1. CDR3 size: 14 residues. Germline V gene data show CDR1 as SGHNT and CDR2 as YYREEE (reference sequence). The junction had 10 bases not matched to a gene; V was cut back by 5 bases and J by 8 bases. CDR3 in DNA: TGTGCCAGCAGTCATCCGGGACAGGGTCGGGGCTACACCTTC. As protein: CASSHPGQGRGYTF. Filled out from reference TRBV5-4 and TRBJ1-2, the complete variable domain reads ETGVTQSPTHLIKTRGQQVTLRCSSQSGHNTVSWYQQALGQGPQFIFQYYREEENGRGNFPPRFSGLQFPNYSSELNVNALELDDSALYLCASSHPGQGRGYTFGSGTRLTVV.

This clonotype has at least ten counts. The gene calls are TRBV4-2 and TRBJ2-1, with a tentative D call TRBD2 (6 bases). The CDR3 is 15 residues long. V shed 1 base and J shed 15 bases, with 22 bases lying between them. The V gene's germline CDR1 is LGHNA and CDR2 YNFKEQ. The CDR3 reads CASSQGADGGTGGFF. CDR3 bases: TGTGCCAGCAGCCAAGGCGCTGACGGCGGGACCGGGGGGTTCTTC.

Points on this clonotype: A much bigger clone sits one base away, suggesting this may be a read error. J is TRBJ1-2 and V is TRBV4-2, with TRBD1 matching 8 bases. The CDR3 totals 17 residues. CDR1 is LGHNA, CDR2 YNFKEQ, per germline. The CDR3 region has the DNA TGTGCCAGCAGCCAAGCCCTAGCAGGGGGCGCGGGCTATGGCTACGCCTTC. Protein product: CASSQALAGGAGYGYAF.

The genes are TRBV10-1 and TRBJ2-1, with TRBD1 as a possible D gene (5 bases). The germline V gene encodes CDR1 WNHNN and CDR2 SYGVQD (reference sequence). V was trimmed by 0 bases and J by 8 bases, leaving 17 bases between them. CDR3 size: 16 residues. CDR3 loop: CASSESSLGRVHEQFF. DNA of the CDR3: TGCGCCAGCAGTGAGTCGAGTTTGGGCAGGGTCCATGAGCAGTTCTTC.

There are many counts of this clonotype. This sequence joins TRBV20-1 and TRBJ2-5; 7 nucleotides match TRBD1. Germline V gene lookup returns CDR1 DFQATT and CDR2 SNEGSKA (reference sequence). This CDR3 comprises 13 residues. The trim removed 7 bases at V and 2 bases at J, leaving 7 bases unmatched. The chain's CDR3 is CSGTGTVQETQYF. The DNA for the CDR3 is TGCAGTGGTACTGGGACAGTGCAAGAGACCCAGTACTTC.

This clonotype showed up just a few times. CDR3 residues: CASSALAGAYEQYF. For the CDR3, the DNA is TGTGCCAGCAGTGCTTTAGCGGGGGCCTACGAGCAGTACTTC. V usage is TRBV6-1 and J usage is TRBJ2-7; 9 bases fit TRBD2. Trimming removed 4 bases from V and 2 bases from J; junction bases left unmatched: 3. Germline-derived CDR1 and CDR2 are MNHNS and SASEGT. The CDR3 has 14 amino acids.

This clonotype was recorded many times. The chain carries TRBV7-2 and TRBJ2-5; TRBD2 might be the D (5 bases). V gave up 5 bases and J gave up 4 bases, with 14 bases separating them. The length of the CDR3 is 14 residues. CDR1 is SGHTA and CDR2 is FQGNSA in the germline V gene. In nucleotides, the CDR3 is TGTGCCAGCAGCATCGCCCCGGGAATAGAGACCCAGTACTTC. Its protein is CASSIAPGIETQYF.

This clonotype occurred many times. This rearrangement joins TRBV29-1 to TRBJ2-5; 10 nucleotides match TRBD2. Trimming removed 4 bases from V and 5 bases from J; junction bases left unmatched: 7. Per germline, CDR1 SQVTM and CDR2 ANQGSEA. The CDR3 totals 14 residues. CDR3 in DNA: TGCAGCGTTGCCCCTAGCGGGAGAGGTGAGACCCAGTACTTC. Residues: CSVAPSGRGETQYF.

This clonotype was seen once. The gene calls are TRBV9 and TRBJ2-7; TRBD1 matches 9 bases. J lost 2 bases, V lost 2 bases, and 2 bases had no gene match. The CDR3 has 14 residues. CDR1 is SGDLS and CDR2 is YYNGEE in the germline V gene. The CDR3 loop reads CASSVGTGPYEQYF. The DNA of the CDR3 is TGTGCCAGCAGCGTTGGGACAGGGCCCTACGAGCAGTACTTC.

This clonotype showed up many times. This rearrangement joins TRBV14 to TRBJ2-1, with TRBD1 identical over 9 bases. Trimming removed 6 bases from V and 3 bases from J; junction bases left unmatched: 9. The CDR3 is 16 amino acids. Germline values: CDR1 SGHDN, CDR2 FVKESK. The CDR3 bases are TGTGCCAGCAGTTCCCGGGACAGGGTTTTCTACAATGAGCAGTTCTTC. It specifies CASSSRDRVFYNEQFF. The full variable domain, completed using reference TRBV14 and TRBJ2-1, is EAGVTQFPSHSVIEKGQTVTLRCDPISGHDNLYWYRRVMGKEIKFLLHFVKESKQDESGMPNNRFLAERTGGTYSTLKVQPAELEDSGVYFCASSSRDRVFYNEQFFGPGTRLTVL.

This clonotype has a count of ten or more. The chain carries TRBV7-2 and TRBJ2-2; 15 nucleotides match TRBD2. The CDR3 contains 18 residues. V shed 3 bases and J 3 bases; nucleotides not matched to a gene: 5. CDR1 SGHTA and CDR2 FQGNSA come from the germline V gene. In DNA, the CDR3 is TGTGCCAGCAGCTTTCGGACTAGCGGGGGGGCATACACCGGGGAGCTGTTTTTT. Translating it yields CASSFRTSGGAYTGELFF.